Listed below are T cell receptor beta chains from one sample, sequenced in a study of cytomegalovirus exposure and HLA in healthy donors. Method: immunoSEQ multiplex PCR; TCRdb's copy keeps in-frame clones and lacks some. The sample yields 80,000 to 95,000 clones, 63% seen once. The sequencing input was PBMCs. The receptors come from a woman aged 30 to 39 in good health and CMV-seronegative. The CDR3 runs from the conserved cysteine through the conserved F or W. The order of the fields is D gene, V gene, clone size, J gene, CDR3 DNA, CDR3 protein. The D gene is left open where the match is weak. Size values are once, few and many counts, or a class for expanded clones, and some rows have none.

d_call: -
v_call: TRBV4-1
clone_size: -
j_call: TRBJ1-1
cdr3_nt: TGCGCCAGCAGCCAAGCTACCAGGGCGAACACTGAAGCTTTCTTT
cdr3_aa: CASSQATRANTEAFF

d_call: -
v_call: TRBV5-4
clone_size: -
j_call: TRBJ2-7
cdr3_nt: TGTGCCAGCAGATTATGGGGGGGCGGGGAGCAGTACTTC
cdr3_aa: CASRLWGGGEQYF

d_call: -
v_call: TRBV27
clone_size: -
j_call: TRBJ2-1
cdr3_nt: TGTGCCAGCTCCAACGGGGTGACCTACAATGAGCAGTTCTTC
cdr3_aa: CASSNGVTYNEQFF

d_call: TRBD1
v_call: TRBV2
clone_size: -
j_call: TRBJ1-1
cdr3_nt: TGTGCCAGCAGCGACACAGGGGGGAACACTGAAGCTTTCTTT
cdr3_aa: CASSDTGGNTEAFF

d_call: TRBD1
v_call: TRBV27
clone_size: -
j_call: TRBJ1-1
cdr3_nt: TGTGCCAGCAGCCGGGGACAGGGGGCCTGGAACACTGAAGCTTTCTTT
cdr3_aa: CASSRGQGAWNTEAFF

d_call: -
v_call: TRBV28
clone_size: -
j_call: TRBJ2-7
cdr3_nt: TGTGCCAGCAGTTTCCCTGGGACTCACTACGAGCAGTACTTC
cdr3_aa: CASSFPGTHYEQYF

d_call: TRBD2
v_call: TRBV14
clone_size: -
j_call: TRBJ2-5
cdr3_nt: TGTGCCAGCAGCCAGAGACTAGCGACGGCCGAAGAGACCCAGTACTTC
cdr3_aa: CASSQRLATAEETQYF

d_call: TRBD1
v_call: TRBV10-3
clone_size: few
j_call: TRBJ1-1
cdr3_nt: TGTGCCATCAGTGGGGGACAGGCCCCCGGCACTGAAGCTTTCTTT
cdr3_aa: CAISGGQAPGTEAFF

d_call: -
v_call: TRBV5-4
clone_size: -
j_call: TRBJ1-1
cdr3_nt: TGTGCCAGCATCGGATTTAGGGGCAGAGACACTGAAGCTTTCTTT
cdr3_aa: CASIGFRGRDTEAFF

d_call: TRBD1
v_call: TRBV5-1
clone_size: -
j_call: TRBJ1-1
cdr3_nt: TGCGCCAGCAGCCCATGGACAGGGGGCACTGAAGCTTTCTTT
cdr3_aa: CASSPWTGGTEAFF

d_call: -
v_call: TRBV30
clone_size: few
j_call: TRBJ1-1
cdr3_nt: TGTGCCTGGAGGTCGCCAGGGAGGGACACTGAAGCTTTCTTT
cdr3_aa: CAWRSPGRDTEAFF

d_call: TRBD2
v_call: TRBV6-4
clone_size: -
j_call: TRBJ2-3
cdr3_nt: TGTGCCAGCAGTGTCGGGACTAGCCCCCCGGGGACAGATACGCAGTATTTT
cdr3_aa: CASSVGTSPPGTDTQYF

d_call: -
v_call: TRBV5-5
clone_size: -
j_call: TRBJ1-4
cdr3_nt: TGTGCCAGCAGCTTGCTTCTGGGCACTAATGAAAAACTGTTTTTT
cdr3_aa: CASSLLLGTNEKLFF

d_call: -
v_call: TRBV2
clone_size: -
j_call: TRBJ2-2
cdr3_nt: TGTGCCAGCAGTGAGTTTGGGACAGGGGAGCTGTTTTTT
cdr3_aa: CASSEFGTGELFF

d_call: -
v_call: TRBV27
clone_size: -
j_call: TRBJ1-5
cdr3_nt: TGTGCCAGCAGTTACCCTAGTGGGGGAGGGGTAGACAATCAGCCCCAGCATTTT
cdr3_aa: CASSYPSGGGVDNQPQHF

d_call: -
v_call: TRBV6-1
clone_size: few
j_call: TRBJ2-7
cdr3_nt: TGTGCCAGCAGTGACCAGACCCAGGGCTCCTACGAGCAGTACTTC
cdr3_aa: CASSDQTQGSYEQYF

d_call: -
v_call: TRBV6-6
clone_size: few
j_call: TRBJ2-7
cdr3_nt: TGTGCCAGCACATTGTCTCCAGGGTCCTCCTACGAGCAGTACTTC
cdr3_aa: CASTLSPGSSYEQYF

d_call: TRBD2
v_call: TRBV11-2
clone_size: -
j_call: TRBJ2-7
cdr3_nt: TGTGCCAGCAAAGGGGAGGGCTCCTACGAGCAGTACTTC
cdr3_aa: CASKGEGSYEQYF

d_call: TRBD1
v_call: TRBV19
clone_size: -
j_call: TRBJ1-5
cdr3_nt: TGTGCCAGTAGTCTTGGACAGGGGGGCAATCAGCCCCAGCATTTT
cdr3_aa: CASSLGQGGNQPQHF

d_call: TRBD2
v_call: TRBV7-6
clone_size: -
j_call: TRBJ2-5
cdr3_nt: TGTGCCAGCAGCTTAGCGTCTAGCGGGGATGGGACCCAGTACTTC
cdr3_aa: CASSLASSGDGTQYF

d_call: TRBD2
v_call: TRBV10-1
clone_size: few
j_call: TRBJ2-3
cdr3_nt: TGCGCCAGTCGCCCCCGACTAGCGGGAGGCACAGATACGCAGTATTTT
cdr3_aa: CASRPRLAGGTDTQYF

d_call: -
v_call: TRBV30
clone_size: -
j_call: TRBJ2-7
cdr3_nt: TGTGCCTGGAGCGGGGGGACAGGAGGCTACGAGCAGTACTTC
cdr3_aa: CAWSGGTGGYEQYF

d_call: -
v_call: TRBV27
clone_size: few
j_call: TRBJ2-7
cdr3_nt: TGTGCCAGCAGTCTACGCGGGGGCGAGTCCTACGAGCAGTACTTC
cdr3_aa: CASSLRGGESYEQYF

d_call: TRBD2
v_call: TRBV4-3
clone_size: -
j_call: TRBJ2-7
cdr3_nt: TGCGCCAGCAGCCAAGAGCTCCTAGCGGGAGTCGAGCAGTACTTC
cdr3_aa: CASSQELLAGVEQYF

d_call: -
v_call: TRBV10-1
clone_size: -
j_call: TRBJ1-3
cdr3_nt: TGCGCCAGCAGTGAGACTTGGTCCTCTGGAAACACCATATATTTT
cdr3_aa: CASSETWSSGNTIYF

d_call: -
v_call: TRBV14
clone_size: -
j_call: TRBJ1-2
cdr3_nt: TGTGCCAGCAGCCCTTCCCGTGGGGCTGTAAGTAGTATTTATGGCTACACCTTC
cdr3_aa: CASSPSRGAVSSIYGYTF

d_call: -
v_call: TRBV6-5
clone_size: few
j_call: TRBJ1-1
cdr3_nt: TGTGCCAGCAGTTACTCGAAGGGGGATGAAGCTTTCTTT
cdr3_aa: CASSYSKGDEAFF

d_call: TRBD1
v_call: TRBV7-9
clone_size: -
j_call: TRBJ1-2
cdr3_nt: TGTGCCAGCAGCTTAGGACAGGGTAATGGCTACACCTTC
cdr3_aa: CASSLGQGNGYTF

d_call: TRBD1
v_call: TRBV7-9
clone_size: -
j_call: TRBJ1-6
cdr3_nt: TGTGCCAGCAGCTACGGGACAGCCTATAATTCACCCCTCCACTTT
cdr3_aa: CASSYGTAYNSPLHF

d_call: TRBD1
v_call: TRBV7-9
clone_size: few
j_call: TRBJ1-1
cdr3_nt: TGTGCCAGCAGCCCAGCAGGGGGCTTAGCTTTCTTT
cdr3_aa: CASSPAGGLAFF

d_call: -
v_call: TRBV9
clone_size: -
j_call: TRBJ1-2
cdr3_nt: TGTGCCAGCAGCCCGGGGTTAACCGACTATGGCTACACCTTC
cdr3_aa: CASSPGLTDYGYTF

d_call: -
v_call: TRBV6-5
clone_size: -
j_call: TRBJ2-7
cdr3_nt: TGTGCCAGCAGGTTACTGTACGGGCAGTACTTC
cdr3_aa: CASRLLYGQYF

d_call: TRBD1
v_call: TRBV7-9
clone_size: -
j_call: TRBJ1-4
cdr3_nt: TGTGCCAGCAGCTTAGGGCTACAGGGGTACGGAACTAATGAAAAACTGTTTTTT
cdr3_aa: CASSLGLQGYGTNEKLFF

d_call: -
v_call: TRBV29-1
clone_size: -
j_call: TRBJ2-1
cdr3_nt: TGCAGCGTTTTTCGGACAAACCAATACAATGAGCAGTTCTTC
cdr3_aa: CSVFRTNQYNEQFF

d_call: TRBD1
v_call: TRBV7-8
clone_size: once
j_call: TRBJ1-2
cdr3_nt: TGTGCCAGCAGCCCCAACCCGGGACAGGTTAATCCCTTTTTC
cdr3_aa: CASSPNPGQVNPFF

d_call: -
v_call: TRBV10-1
clone_size: few
j_call: TRBJ2-3
cdr3_nt: TGCGCCAGCAGTGAGTCGAAGGGAGGCAGGGCTACAGATACGCAGTATTTT
cdr3_aa: CASSESKGGRATDTQYF

d_call: -
v_call: TRBV11-2
clone_size: -
j_call: TRBJ2-7
cdr3_nt: TGTGCCAGCAGCGTCCAGGAGGGACCCTACGAGCAGTACTTC
cdr3_aa: CASSVQEGPYEQYF

d_call: TRBD2
v_call: TRBV11-2
clone_size: once
j_call: TRBJ2-7
cdr3_nt: TGTGCCAGCAGCTTAGATTATGGACTAGCGGGAGTTGAGCAGTACTTC
cdr3_aa: CASSLDYGLAGVEQYF

d_call: -
v_call: TRBV6-6
clone_size: -
j_call: TRBJ2-6
cdr3_nt: TGTGCCAGCACCCAAAGTGGGACATCTGGGGCCAACGTCCTGACTTTC
cdr3_aa: CASTQSGTSGANVLTF

d_call: TRBD1
v_call: TRBV10-2
clone_size: few
j_call: TRBJ1-1
cdr3_nt: TGCGCCAGCAGATACTTACAGGGGGTCAGTGAAGCTTTCTTT
cdr3_aa: CASRYLQGVSEAFF

d_call: -
v_call: TRBV2
clone_size: -
j_call: TRBJ1-1
cdr3_nt: TGTGCCAGCAGTGAATTGGGGCAGGTGAACACTGAAGCTTTCTTT
cdr3_aa: CASSELGQVNTEAFF

d_call: -
v_call: TRBV18
clone_size: -
j_call: TRBJ1-2
cdr3_nt: TGTGCCAGCTCACCACGGGACTTCGGAATGGGCTATGGCTACACCTTC
cdr3_aa: CASSPRDFGMGYGYTF

d_call: -
v_call: TRBV4-2
clone_size: few
j_call: TRBJ1-1
cdr3_nt: TGTGCCAGCAGGATCGGTAGGGGTGCGCGCGCTGAAGCTTTCTTT
cdr3_aa: CASRIGRGARAEAFF

d_call: -
v_call: TRBV5-4
clone_size: -
j_call: TRBJ1-2
cdr3_nt: TGTGCCAGCACTCCGCGGGGGATTAACTATGGCTACACCTTC
cdr3_aa: CASTPRGINYGYTF